These T cell receptor beta chains were read from a single sample in a study of radiotherapy plus CTLA-4 blockade in lung cancer. Method: immunoSEQ multiplex PCR; TCRdb's copy keeps in-frame clones and lacks some. The sample holds some 38,000 clones; around three quarters are singletons and the top ten take 8.9%. The sequences come from peripheral blood, collected from a patient treated with radiotherapy plus ipilimumab. These receptors were collected from a human donor with non-small cell lung cancer who had stable disease on radiotherapy plus ipilimumab. Each CDR3 is given with its conserved first and last residue. D genes are given only for firm matches. Size values are once, few and many counts, or a class for expanded clones, and some rows have none.

size | D | J | V | DNA | CDR3
NA | TRBD2 | TRBJ2-1 | TRBV19 | TGTGCCAGTAGTCCAGAAGGGACTAGCGGATCGGAGTTCTTC | CASSPEGTSGSEFF
few | NA | TRBJ1-2 | TRBV18 | TGTGCCAGCTCATTTGAGGGCTATGGCTACACCTTC | CASSFEGYGYTF
NA | NA | TRBJ1-5 | TRBV7-2 | TGTGCCAGCAGCTTAGCGCCCGGGGCACGTCAGCCCCAGCATTTT | CASSLAPGARQPQHF
once | TRBD1 | TRBJ1-2 | TRBV30 | TGTGCCTGGAGTACCGGGACAGGGTCGAGGAGAGGCTACACCTTC | CAWSTGTGSRRGYTF
NA | TRBD2 | TRBJ2-7 | TRBV13 | TGTGCCAGCAGCGCCAGCGGGGGGGCTCACCCCTCTCCCTACGAGCAGTACTTC | CASSASGGAHPSPYEQYF
few | TRBD1 | TRBJ1-1 | TRBV27 | TGTGCCAGCAGTGTCAGGGGGTTTGACCGGAACACTGAAGCTTTCTTT | CASSVRGFDRNTEAFF
NA | NA | TRBJ1-1 | TRBV2 | TGTGCCAGCCGTGGGATGGAGGGGGTATGGGGGGCTGAAGCTTTCTTT | CASRGMEGVWGAEAFF
NA | NA | TRBJ1-2 | TRBV7-2 | TGTGCCAGCAGCTCGACTCGGGGGAACAATAACTATGGCTACACCTTC | CASSSTRGNNNYGYTF
NA | NA | TRBJ1-2 | TRBV4-3 | TGCGCCAGCAGCCAAGGCTCAGGGCACTATGGCTACACCTTC | CASSQGSGHYGYTF
NA | TRBD1 | TRBJ1-2 | TRBV25-1 | TGTGCCAGCAGTGGGGGACAGGTCTATGGCTACACCTTC | CASSGGQVYGYTF